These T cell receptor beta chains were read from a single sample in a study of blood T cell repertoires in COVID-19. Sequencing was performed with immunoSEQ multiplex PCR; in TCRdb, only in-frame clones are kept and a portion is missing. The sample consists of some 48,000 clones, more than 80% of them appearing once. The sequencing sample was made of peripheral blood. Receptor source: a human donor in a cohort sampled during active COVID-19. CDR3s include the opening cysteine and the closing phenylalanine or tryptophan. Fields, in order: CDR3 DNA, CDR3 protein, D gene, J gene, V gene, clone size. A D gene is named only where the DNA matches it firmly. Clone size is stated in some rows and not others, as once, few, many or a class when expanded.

cdr3_nt: TGTGCCAGCAGTCAGGGCCTAGCGGGGGGTCAAGAGACCCAGTACTTC
cdr3_aa: CASSQGLAGGQETQYF
d_call: TRBD2
j_call: TRBJ2-5
v_call: TRBV2
clone_size: once

cdr3_nt: TGTGCCAGCAGCCGATCAAGCCAGGACACTGAAGCTTTCTTT
cdr3_aa: CASSRSSQDTEAFF
d_call: -
j_call: TRBJ1-1
v_call: TRBV6-5
clone_size: -

cdr3_nt: TGCGCCAGCAGCCAAGGGTCGACTCTAAACTACGAGCAGTACTTC
cdr3_aa: CASSQGSTLNYEQYF
d_call: -
j_call: TRBJ2-7
v_call: TRBV4-1
clone_size: once

cdr3_nt: TGTGCCAGCAGTTTAACCCGACTAGCGGGGGCTACCAACAATGAGCAGTTCTTC
cdr3_aa: CASSLTRLAGATNNEQFF
d_call: TRBD2
j_call: TRBJ2-1
v_call: TRBV27
clone_size: -

cdr3_nt: TGTGCCAGCAGTTCATCCGAGAGGGCCGTCATAAACAATGAGCAGTTCTTC
cdr3_aa: CASSSSERAVINNEQFF
d_call: -
j_call: TRBJ2-1
v_call: TRBV6-2/TRBV6-3
clone_size: -

cdr3_nt: TGTGCCAGCAGCCGAGACAGGGGGGGCAATCAGCCCCAGCATTTT
cdr3_aa: CASSRDRGGNQPQHF
d_call: TRBD1
j_call: TRBJ1-5
v_call: TRBV27
clone_size: once

cdr3_nt: TGCAGCGTTGAAACAGGGGCTCGCACAGATACGCAGTATTTT
cdr3_aa: CSVETGARTDTQYF
d_call: TRBD1
j_call: TRBJ2-3
v_call: TRBV29-1
clone_size: -

cdr3_nt: TGTGCCAGCAGCGCCGGGACTCTTCGTGGCTACACCTTC
cdr3_aa: CASSAGTLRGYTF
d_call: -
j_call: TRBJ1-2
v_call: TRBV9
clone_size: -

cdr3_nt: TGTGCCAGTAGTTCGACAGGGGACACTGAAGCTTTCTTT
cdr3_aa: CASSSTGDTEAFF
d_call: TRBD1
j_call: TRBJ1-1
v_call: TRBV19
clone_size: -

cdr3_nt: TGTGCCAGCAGCTTAGGGGGGACAGGGGGCTACAATGAGCAGTTCTTC
cdr3_aa: CASSLGGTGGYNEQFF
d_call: TRBD1
j_call: TRBJ2-1
v_call: TRBV7-2
clone_size: once

cdr3_nt: TGCGCCAGCAGCTTCGTCGGGGGGTCGCAAGAGACCCAGTACTTC
cdr3_aa: CASSFVGGSQETQYF
d_call: TRBD2
j_call: TRBJ2-5
v_call: TRBV5-1
clone_size: -

cdr3_nt: TGCGCCAGCAGCCAAGGCTCATTCGGAGGGCCCTACGAGCAGTACTTC
cdr3_aa: CASSQGSFGGPYEQYF
d_call: -
j_call: TRBJ2-7
v_call: TRBV4-3
clone_size: once

cdr3_nt: TGTGCCAGCAGTTACGCGGTCGGAGTCAATCAGCCCCAGCATTTT
cdr3_aa: CASSYAVGVNQPQHF
d_call: -
j_call: TRBJ1-5
v_call: TRBV6-2/TRBV6-3
clone_size: few

cdr3_nt: TGCGCCAGCAGCCAAGCGCTACCTTCCAATCAGCCCCAGCATTTT
cdr3_aa: CASSQALPSNQPQHF
d_call: -
j_call: TRBJ1-5
v_call: TRBV4-3
clone_size: -

cdr3_nt: TGCGCCAGCTCCGGGAACCTAGCGGGGGACACCGGGGAGCTGTTTTTT
cdr3_aa: CASSGNLAGDTGELFF
d_call: TRBD2
j_call: TRBJ2-2
v_call: TRBV5-1
clone_size: -

cdr3_nt: TGTGCCAGTAGCCTTACTAGTCACAATGAGCAGTTCTTC
cdr3_aa: CASSLTSHNEQFF
d_call: -
j_call: TRBJ2-1
v_call: TRBV19
clone_size: -

cdr3_nt: TGTGCCAGCAGCCAAGGGACTAGCGGGGGGGCAGATACGCAGTATTTT
cdr3_aa: CASSQGTSGGADTQYF
d_call: TRBD2
j_call: TRBJ2-3
v_call: TRBV4-2
clone_size: -

cdr3_nt: TGTGCCAGCAGCCAAGGGGCTGGCAGCACAGATACGCAGTATTTT
cdr3_aa: CASSQGAGSTDTQYF
d_call: -
j_call: TRBJ2-3
v_call: TRBV3-1/TRBV3-2
clone_size: -

cdr3_nt: TGTGCCAGCAGCGCCCATAGACTACCCACAGATACGCAGTATTTT
cdr3_aa: CASSAHRLPTDTQYF
d_call: -
j_call: TRBJ2-3
v_call: TRBV9
clone_size: -

cdr3_nt: TGCAGCGTTGGTGACAGGGGGGTCACAGATACGCAGTATTTT
cdr3_aa: CSVGDRGVTDTQYF
d_call: TRBD1
j_call: TRBJ2-3
v_call: TRBV29-1
clone_size: -

cdr3_nt: TGTGCCAGCAGCCAAGACCCCGTGAGGGTTAACTATGGCTACACCTTC
cdr3_aa: CASSQDPVRVNYGYTF
d_call: -
j_call: TRBJ1-2
v_call: TRBV4-2
clone_size: -

cdr3_nt: TGTGCCAGCAGTTACAGCGGGAGGGTAGAGACCCAGTACTTC
cdr3_aa: CASSYSGRVETQYF
d_call: TRBD2
j_call: TRBJ2-5
v_call: TRBV6-5
clone_size: -